Listed below are T cell receptor beta chains from one sample, sequenced in a study of control samples from healthy donors and cancer patients. Generated by immunoSEQ multiplex PCR, the TCRdb table keeps only in-frame clones and is missing some. The table lists roughly 100,000 clones, roughly 92% of them singletons. The sequencing sample was made of blood. These receptors were taken from a human donor in good health. The donor label of this sample is uncertain. CDR3s include the opening cysteine and the closing phenylalanine or tryptophan. D genes are given only for firm matches. Clone size is stated in some rows and not others, as once, few, many or a class when expanded.

NA,TRBV5-4,once,TRBJ2-5,TGTGCCAGCAGCTCGGGGACGGACCAAGAGACCCAGTACTTC,CASSSGTDQETQYF
TRBD1,TRBV3-1/TRBV3-2,NA,TRBJ2-7,TGTGCCAGCAGCCAAGCCGGGACAGGGGCCCAAGGTTTCTACTTC,CASSQAGTGAQGFYF
TRBD2,TRBV19,NA,TRBJ2-3,TGTGCCAGTAGTCCGGGACTAACACACACAGATACGCAGTATTTT,CASSPGLTHTDTQYF
NA,TRBV5-1,NA,TRBJ1-1,TGCGCCAGCAGACTTACCTACATGAACACTGAAGCTTTCTTT,CASRLTYMNTEAFF
NA,TRBV5-4,NA,TRBJ2-1,TGTGCCAGCAGCAAAAGACCTTTGAGCTCCTACAATGAGCAGTTCTTC,CASSKRPLSSYNEQFF
TRBD1,TRBV28,NA,TRBJ2-7,TGTGCCAGCAGTCCCCCTCGGGACAGAGCCTACGAGCAGTACTTC,CASSPPRDRAYEQYF
NA,TRBV14,NA,TRBJ2-3,TGTGCCAGCAGCCAAACAGGGCTTTCAGATACGCAGTATTTT,CASSQTGLSDTQYF
NA,TRBV7-2,NA,TRBJ2-5,TGTGCCAGCAGCTTAGGTAGAGAGACCCAGTACTTC,CASSLGRETQYF
NA,TRBV7-8,NA,TRBJ1-1,TGTGTCAGCAGCCGGGACTTGAACACTGAAGCTTTCTTT,CVSSRDLNTEAFF
NA,TRBV12-3/TRBV12-4,NA,TRBJ1-2,TGTGCCAGCAGCCTGGACAGTCTATATGGCTACACCTTC,CASSLDSLYGYTF
TRBD2,TRBV3-1/TRBV3-2,NA,TRBJ2-7,TGTGCCAGCAGCCAAGATCCTAGCGGGGGAGGCGAGCAGTACTTC,CASSQDPSGGGEQYF
NA,TRBV29-1,NA,TRBJ2-5,TGCAGCGTTGCGGTATACCAAGAGACCCAGTACTTC,CSVAVYQETQYF
NA,TRBV10-1,NA,TRBJ1-3,TGCGCCAGCAGTGAGGGAGGCTCGGCTGGAAACACCATATATTTT,CASSEGGSAGNTIYF
TRBD1,TRBV14,NA,TRBJ2-1,TGTGCCAGCAGCACCCACCTCGGACAGGGCTACAATGAGCAGTTCTTC,CASSTHLGQGYNEQFF
NA,TRBV6-5,NA,TRBJ2-1,TGTGCCAGCAGCAGTAGGAGAGGGAATGAGCAGTTCTTC,CASSSRRGNEQFF
TRBD2,TRBV7-8,NA,TRBJ2-1,TGTGCCAGCAGCCCTCTAGCGGGGGGCAACAATGAGCAGTTCTTC,CASSPLAGGNNEQFF
TRBD1,TRBV11-3,NA,TRBJ2-3,TGTGCCAGCAGCCCAGGGACAGTCACAGATACGCAGTATTTT,CASSPGTVTDTQYF
NA,TRBV7-9,NA,TRBJ1-2,TGTGCCAGCAGCGTTTCAGGGGCAGCTAACTATGGCTACACCTTC,CASSVSGAANYGYTF
NA,TRBV5-1,NA,TRBJ1-4,TGCGCCAGCAGCCCGGGCGGAGGGTTTGATGAAAAACTGTTTTTT,CASSPGGGFDEKLFF
NA,TRBV13,NA,TRBJ1-1,TGTGCCAGCAGCCCTATAGGGCTGAACACTGAAGCTTTCTTT,CASSPIGLNTEAFF
NA,TRBV9,NA,TRBJ1-6,TGTGCCCATCGCGGCCATTTGGGTAATTCACCCCTCCACTTT,CAHRGHLGNSPLHF
NA,TRBV9,NA,TRBJ1-2,TGTGCCAGCAGCGTAGCTTTGGGAACCCCTTTAATGGGCTACACCTTC,CASSVALGTPLMGYTF
NA,TRBV20-1,NA,TRBJ2-1,TGCAGTGCTGGGGGCATTTCGGACCCATTCTTC,CSAGGISDPFF
NA,TRBV23-1,NA,TRBJ1-2,TGCGCCAGCAGGAGATGGGTCGCCGAGTCTCTCTATGGCTACACCTTC,CASRRWVAESLYGYTF
NA,TRBV19,NA,TRBJ1-2,TGTGCCAGTAGTATCAGGGACAACTATGGCTACACCTTC,CASSIRDNYGYTF
NA,TRBV10-1,NA,TRBJ1-5,TGCGCCAGGAAGGTTAGCAATCAGCCCCAGCATTTT,CARKVSNQPQHF
NA,TRBV24-1,NA,TRBJ1-1,TGTGCCACCAGTGATTCGGGGGGGGGCACTGAAGCTTTCTTT,CATSDSGGGTEAFF
NA,TRBV6-6,NA,TRBJ2-3,TGTGCCAGCAGTCTAGATACGCAGTATTTT,CASSLDTQYF
TRBD1,TRBV7-9,NA,TRBJ1-1,TGTGCCAGCAGCGGACCGGGACAGGGGACATGGGTTAGAGCTTTCTTT,CASSGPGQGTWVRAFF
TRBD1,TRBV25-1,NA,TRBJ1-2,TGTGCCAGCGCAACAGGGGGCTATGGCTACACCTTC,CASATGGYGYTF
TRBD1,TRBV5-1,NA,TRBJ1-2,TGCGCCAGCAGTTTAGTAACAGGGGACTATGGCTACACCTTC,CASSLVTGDYGYTF
NA,TRBV10-3,NA,TRBJ2-5,TGTGCCATCAGTGAGCTGGGTCGAGAGACCCAGTACTTC,CAISELGRETQYF
TRBD2,TRBV7-9,NA,TRBJ2-1,TGTGCCAGCAGCTTGATTAGCGGGGGGTCCAACAATGAGCAGTTCTTC,CASSLISGGSNNEQFF
TRBD2,TRBV2,NA,TRBJ2-6,TGTGCCAGCAGGGGGCCAGGCGGGGGGGCCCCCGGGGCCAACGTCCTGACTTTC,CASRGPGGGAPGANVLTF
NA,TRBV5-1,NA,TRBJ1-4,TGCGCCAGCAGCTCCTCAGGACAGTCAAGGGGTGAAAAACTGTTTTTT,CASSSSGQSRGEKLFF
TRBD2,TRBV11-2,few,TRBJ2-5,TGTGCCAGCAGCTTACAGGCTAGCGGGGCGGAGACCCAGTACTTC,CASSLQASGAETQYF
NA,TRBV2,NA,TRBJ1-5,TGTGCCAGCAGAGTTTCAGGACAGCGCAATCAGCCCCAGCATTTT,CASRVSGQRNQPQHF
TRBD2,TRBV20-1,NA,TRBJ2-3,TGCAGTGCTAGTCTTATGCGGGGGATCACAGATACGCAGTATTTT,CSASLMRGITDTQYF
TRBD1,TRBV6-5,NA,TRBJ1-1,TGTGCCAGCAGTCGCGACAGGGGGATGAACACTGAAGCTTTCTTT,CASSRDRGMNTEAFF
NA,TRBV10-3,NA,TRBJ1-5,TGTGCCACGCGAAGGGAGGGCTCCAGCAATCAGCCCCAGCATTTT,CATRREGSSNQPQHF
NA,TRBV6-6,NA,TRBJ2-2,TGTGCCAGCAGCCCCTGGGGGGACACCGGGGAGCTGTTTTTT,CASSPWGDTGELFF
TRBD1,TRBV5-6,once,TRBJ1-2,TGTGCCAGCAGCCTGACAGGGGTGAACTATGGCTACACCTTC,CASSLTGVNYGYTF
NA,TRBV19,NA,TRBJ2-2,TGTGCCAGTAGTAAACGGGGAGCCTTTAACACCGGGGAGCTGTTTTTT,CASSKRGAFNTGELFF
NA,TRBV19,NA,TRBJ1-5,TGTGCCAGTCAAGACTTCTGGAATCAGCCCCAGCATTTT,CASQDFWNQPQHF
NA,TRBV28,NA,TRBJ1-1,TGTGCCAGCAGTTTATCGAACACTGAAGCTTTCTTT,CASSLSNTEAFF
TRBD1,TRBV5-1,NA,TRBJ1-1,TGCGCCAGCAGCTCGGGACAGGGGAACACTGAAGCTTTCTTT,CASSSGQGNTEAFF
TRBD1,TRBV3-1/TRBV3-2,NA,TRBJ1-2,TGTGCCAGCAGCCAATATTCCGGGACAGGGTATTCAGGCTACACCTTC,CASSQYSGTGYSGYTF
NA,TRBV29-1,once,TRBJ2-1,TGCAGCGCCTTTCAAACGGTGTCCTACAATGAGCAGTTCTTC,CSAFQTVSYNEQFF
TRBD1,TRBV5-8,NA,TRBJ2-2,TGTGCCAGCAGCCTCGACAGGGGCGCCGGGGAGCTGTTTTTT,CASSLDRGAGELFF
NA,TRBV10-3,NA,TRBJ2-1,TGTGCCATCAGTGAGTCTAAAGGGGGACGGAATGAGCAGTTCTTC,CAISESKGGRNEQFF
NA,TRBV18,NA,TRBJ1-2,TGTGCCAGCTCACCTCTGAGGGCCGAATCCTATGGCTACACCTTC,CASSPLRAESYGYTF
NA,TRBV9,NA,TRBJ1-2,TGTGCCAGCAGCGCCCCAAGGGGATGGAGTGGCTACACCTTC,CASSAPRGWSGYTF
TRBD1,TRBV3-1/TRBV3-2,NA,TRBJ1-6,TGTGCCAGCAGCGCGAACTTACAGGGGCTCACCTATAATTCACCCCTCCACTTT,CASSANLQGLTYNSPLHF
NA,TRBV9,NA,TRBJ2-1,TGTGCCAGCAGCGGGCCCGCGCCCTACAATGAGCAGTTCTTC,CASSGPAPYNEQFF